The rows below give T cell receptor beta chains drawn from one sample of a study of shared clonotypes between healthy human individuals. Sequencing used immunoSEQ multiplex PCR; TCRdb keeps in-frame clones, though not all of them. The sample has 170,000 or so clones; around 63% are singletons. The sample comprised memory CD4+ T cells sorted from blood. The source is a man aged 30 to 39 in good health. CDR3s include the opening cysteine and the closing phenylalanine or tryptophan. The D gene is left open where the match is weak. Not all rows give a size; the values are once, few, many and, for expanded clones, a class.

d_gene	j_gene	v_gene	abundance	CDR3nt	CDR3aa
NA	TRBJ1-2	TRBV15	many	TGTGCCACCAGCCGAGACATAGGGGGAGGCGGCTACACCTTC	CATSRDIGGGGYTF
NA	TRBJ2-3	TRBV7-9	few	TGTGCCAGCGCCCGTCTTTCGGCAGATACGCAGTATTTT	CASARLSADTQYF
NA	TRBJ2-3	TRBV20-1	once	TGCAGTGTGCGGGGAACAGATACGCAGTATTTT	CSVRGTDTQYF
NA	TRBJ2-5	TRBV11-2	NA	TGTGCCAGCAGCTTGGGCCCAGGGATAGAGACCCAGTACTTC	CASSLGPGIETQYF
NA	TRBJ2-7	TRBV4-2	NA	TGTGCCAGCAGCCAAGTGGCTAGCTCCGAGCAGTACTTC	CASSQVASSEQYF
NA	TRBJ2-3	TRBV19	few	TGTGGCACGGGAGCCACAGATACGCAGTATTTT	CGTGATDTQYF
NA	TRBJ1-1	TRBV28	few	TGTGCCAGCAGTTTACCGGTAAACACGGGGTTGATTCGCACTGAAGCTTTCTTT	CASSLPVNTGLIRTEAFF
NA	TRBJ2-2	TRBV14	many	TGTGCCAGCAGGCCCGGAGGCACCGGGGAGCTGTTTTTT	CASRPGGTGELFF
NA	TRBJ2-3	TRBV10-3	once	TGTGCCATCTCGCGAGGGGAGTCTAGCACAGATACGCAGTATTTT	CAISRGESSTDTQYF
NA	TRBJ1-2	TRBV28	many	TGTGCCAGCAGTTTATGGGACGGAACGCAGCTCCCCTATGGCTACACCTTC	CASSLWDGTQLPYGYTF
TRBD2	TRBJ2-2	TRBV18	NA	TGTGCCAGCTCACCAACTAGCGGCATTGGGACCGGGGAGCTGTTTTTT	CASSPTSGIGTGELFF
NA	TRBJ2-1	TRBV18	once	TGTGCCAGCTCACCACCCGCAGGAGCTCAGTTTTACAATGAGCAGTTCTTC	CASSPPAGAQFYNEQFF
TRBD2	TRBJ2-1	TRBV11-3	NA	TGTGCCAGCAGCTTATCCTCCCCGGGGGGATACAATGAGCAGTTCTTC	CASSLSSPGGYNEQFF